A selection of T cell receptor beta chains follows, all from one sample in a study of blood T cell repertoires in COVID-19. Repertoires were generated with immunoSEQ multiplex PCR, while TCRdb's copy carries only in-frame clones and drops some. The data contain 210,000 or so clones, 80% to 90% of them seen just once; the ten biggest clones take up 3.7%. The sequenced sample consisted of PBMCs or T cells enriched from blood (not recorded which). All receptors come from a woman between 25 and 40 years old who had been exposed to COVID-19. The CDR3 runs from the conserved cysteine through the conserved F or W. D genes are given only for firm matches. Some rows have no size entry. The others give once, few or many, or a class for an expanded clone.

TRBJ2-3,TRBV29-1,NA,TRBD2,CSVGVSGGADTQYF,TGCAGCGTTGGGGTCTCGGGGGGGGCAGATACGCAGTATTTT
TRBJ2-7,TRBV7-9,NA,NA,CASSPPRSYEQYF,TGTGCCAGCAGCCCCCCTCGTAGCTACGAGCAGTACTTC
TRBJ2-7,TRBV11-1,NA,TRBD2,CASSLVRGSSEQYF,TGTGCCAGCAGCTTAGTGCGCGGGAGCAGCGAGCAGTACTTC
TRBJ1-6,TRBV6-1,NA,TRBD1,CASSVLGEDRVYNSPLHF,TGTGCCAGCAGTGTTTTGGGGGAAGACAGGGTTTACAATTCACCCCTCCACTTT
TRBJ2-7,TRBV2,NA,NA,CASSEGQGSSYEQYF,TGTGCCAGCAGTGAAGGGCAGGGGAGCTCCTACGAGCAGTACTTC
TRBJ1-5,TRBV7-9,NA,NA,CASPFGGAKNQPQHF,TGTGCCAGCCCCTTTGGAGGGGCGAAAAATCAGCCCCAGCATTTT
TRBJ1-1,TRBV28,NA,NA,CASGRYGGLGRMNTEAFF,TGTGCCAGCGGAAGGTATGGCGGGCTGGGGAGGATGAACACTGAAGCTTTCTTT
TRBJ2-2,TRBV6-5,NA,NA,CASRQLGGTGELFF,TGTGCCAGCAGACAGTTGGGGGGCACCGGGGAGCTGTTTTTT
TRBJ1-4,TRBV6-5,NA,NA,CASSPTQGTAEKLFF,TGTGCCAGCAGTCCCACTCAGGGGACGGCTGAAAAACTGTTTTTT
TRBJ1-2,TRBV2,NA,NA,CASSAEGKGYGYTF,TGTGCCAGCAGTGCGGAGGGGAAGGGCTATGGCTACACCTTC
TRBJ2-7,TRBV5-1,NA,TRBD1,CASSPDRADSTKQYF,TGCGCCAGCAGCCCGGACAGGGCCGATTCTACGAAGCAGTACTTC
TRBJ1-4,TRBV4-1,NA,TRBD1,CASSQGGTGGEKLFF,TGCGCCAGCAGCCAAGGTGGGACAGGGGGTGAAAAACTGTTTTTT
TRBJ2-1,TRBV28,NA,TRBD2,CASSLPTSGRSYNEQFF,TGTGCCAGCAGTTTACCGACTAGCGGGAGATCATACAATGAGCAGTTCTTC
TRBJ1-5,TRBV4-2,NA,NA,CASSRHLGGQSNQPQHF,TGTGCCAGCAGCCGGCACCTTGGCGGACAGAGCAATCAGCCCCAGCATTTT
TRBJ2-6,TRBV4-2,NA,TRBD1,CASSRRGGTGANVLTF,TGTGCCAGCAGCCGGAGAGGGGGCACTGGGGCCAACGTCCTGACTTTC
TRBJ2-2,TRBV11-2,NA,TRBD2,CASWSSGRPLNTGELFF,TGTGCCAGCTGGTCTAGCGGGAGGCCTCTAAACACCGGGGAGCTGTTTTTT
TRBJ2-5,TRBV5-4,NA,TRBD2,CASSPGLAGPIQETQYF,TGTGCCAGCAGCCCGGGACTAGCGGGGCCCATCCAAGAGACCCAGTACTTC
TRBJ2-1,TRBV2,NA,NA,CARRGGVDKTYNEQFF,TGTGCCCGGCGAGGGGGAGTAGACAAGACCTACAATGAGCAGTTCTTC
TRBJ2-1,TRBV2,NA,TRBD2,CASRTLSGRYNEQFF,TGTGCCAGCAGAACGCTTAGCGGGAGATACAATGAGCAGTTCTTC
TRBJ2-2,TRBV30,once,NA,CAWSSRQNTGELFF,TGTGCCTGGAGTTCCCGACAGAACACCGGGGAGCTGTTTTTT
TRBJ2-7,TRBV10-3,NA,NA,CAISRASLDEQYF,TGTGCCATCAGCCGGGCTAGCCTGGACGAGCAGTACTTC
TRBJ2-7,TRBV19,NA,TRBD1,CASSITRLGTANEQYF,TGTGCCAGTAGTATCACGAGGCTCGGGACAGCAAACGAGCAGTACTTC
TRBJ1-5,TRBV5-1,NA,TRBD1,CASSSGQGGSQPQHF,TGCGCCAGCAGCTCGGGACAGGGAGGTTCTCAGCCCCAGCATTTT
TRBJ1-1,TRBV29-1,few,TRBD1,CSVSDRGLEAFF,TGCAGCGTTTCTGACAGGGGGCTAGAAGCTTTCTTT
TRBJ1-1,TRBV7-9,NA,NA,CASSLPGGGMNTEAFF,TGTGCCAGCAGCTTACCGGGCGGGGGAATGAACACTGAAGCTTTCTTT
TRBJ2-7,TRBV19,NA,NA,CASAVQASEQYF,TGTGCCAGTGCGGTACAGGCCTCCGAGCAGTACTTC
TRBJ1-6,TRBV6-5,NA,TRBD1,CASSYVPGTGNSPLHF,TGTGCCAGCAGTTACGTACCCGGGACAGGGAATTCACCCCTCCACTTT
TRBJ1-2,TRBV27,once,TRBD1,CASSLGQGYYGYTF,TGTGCCAGCAGTTTGGGACAGGGGTACTATGGCTACACCTTC
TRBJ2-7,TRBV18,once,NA,CASSPRVGGYEQYF,TGTGCCAGCTCACCAAGGGTAGGGGGTTACGAGCAGTACTTC
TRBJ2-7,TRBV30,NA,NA,CAWSVQSSYEQYF,TGTGCCTGGAGTGTTCAGTCTTCCTACGAGCAGTACTTC
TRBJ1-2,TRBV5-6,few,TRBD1,CASSLSTDRVLGISSYTF,TGTGCCAGCAGCTTGTCCACGGACAGGGTTTTAGGGATTTCGAGCTACACCTTC
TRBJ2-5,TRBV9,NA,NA,CASSVGGSETQYF,TGTGCCAGCAGCGTAGGCGGGTCAGAGACCCAGTACTTC
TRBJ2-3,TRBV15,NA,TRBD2,CATTAGGTQYF,TGTGCCACCACAGCGGGAGGTACGCAGTATTTT
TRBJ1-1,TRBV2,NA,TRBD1,CASRRTKQGASTEAFF,TGTGCCAGCAGGCGGACTAAACAGGGGGCTAGCACTGAAGCTTTCTTT
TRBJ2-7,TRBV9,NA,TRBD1,CASSVKGAEGEQYF,TGTGCCAGCAGCGTAAAGGGGGCAGAGGGCGAGCAGTACTTC
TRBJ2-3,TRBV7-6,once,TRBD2,CASSSQTSVLYSDTQYF,TGTGCCAGCAGCTCCCAGACTAGCGTTTTATACTCAGATACGCAGTATTTT
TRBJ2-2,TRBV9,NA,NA,CASSKGQINTGELFF,TGTGCCAGCAGCAAAGGACAGATTAACACCGGGGAGCTGTTTTTT
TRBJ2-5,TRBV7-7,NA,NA,CASSSSGSYQETQYF,TGTGCCAGCAGCTCCAGCGGGTCCTACCAAGAGACCCAGTACTTC
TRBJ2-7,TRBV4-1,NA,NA,CASSQERRQAPYEQYF,TGCGCCAGCAGCCAAGAAAGAAGACAAGCCCCTTACGAGCAGTACTTC
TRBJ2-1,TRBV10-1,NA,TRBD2,CASSGGLAGNNEQFF,TGCGCCAGCAGTGGGGGACTAGCGGGGAACAATGAGCAGTTCTTC
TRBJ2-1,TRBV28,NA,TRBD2,CASSTPSGRSYNEQFF,TGTGCCAGCAGTACCCCCAGCGGGAGGTCCTACAATGAGCAGTTCTTC
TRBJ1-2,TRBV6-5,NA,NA,CASSNNHGYTF,TGTGCCAGCAGTAATAATCATGGCTACACCTTC
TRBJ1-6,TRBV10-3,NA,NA,CAISGDHNSPLHF,TGTGCCATCAGTGGAGATCATAATTCACCCCTCCACTTT
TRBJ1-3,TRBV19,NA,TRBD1,CASSTPTGNSGNTIYF,TGTGCCAGTAGTACCCCGACAGGGAACTCTGGAAACACCATATATTTT
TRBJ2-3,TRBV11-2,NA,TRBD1,CASSLEGQGPDTQYF,TGTGCCAGCAGCTTAGAAGGACAGGGCCCAGATACGCAGTATTTT
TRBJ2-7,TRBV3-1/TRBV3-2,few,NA,CASSPTIGKDIYEQYF,TGTGCCAGCAGCCCCACCATCGGGAAAGACATCTACGAGCAGTACTTC
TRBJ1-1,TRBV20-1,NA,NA,CSASSLLSEGTEAFF,TGCAGTGCTAGTTCACTACTATCGGAGGGCACTGAAGCTTTCTTT
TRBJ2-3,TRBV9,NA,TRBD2,CASSVGVGAGVTDTQYF,TGTGCCAGCAGCGTAGGGGTAGGCGCGGGAGTCACAGATACGCAGTATTTT
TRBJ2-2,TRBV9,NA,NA,CASSPITGPWELFF,TGTGCCAGCAGCCCCATCACAGGACCCTGGGAGCTGTTTTTT
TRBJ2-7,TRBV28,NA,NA,CASPYEQYF,TGTGCCAGCCCTTACGAGCAGTACTTC
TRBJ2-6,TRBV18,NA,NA,CASSPSALSPSGANVLTF,TGTGCCAGCTCACCGAGTGCCCTTTCCCCCTCTGGGGCCAACGTCCTGACTTTC